A selection of T cell receptor beta chains follows, all from one sample in a study of CD8 T cells in ankylosing spondylitis. TCRdb ran MiXCR on the 5' RACE reads and lists one entry per CDR3 protein. The sample holds about 500,000 distinct CDR3 sequences, approximately 11% seen once. The sequenced material came from blood, either unsorted or a sorted T cell fraction (not recorded which). The receptors here all came from a male donor with ankylosing spondylitis. Both conserved end residues are part of each CDR3. A D gene is named only where the DNA matches it firmly. A row's size may be missing; if present it is once, few, many or a size class.

V gene	J gene	D gene	clone size	CDR3 DNA	CDR3 protein
TRBV11-2	TRBJ1-5	TRBD1	many	TGTGCCAGCAGCCCGGAGGCAGGGGGCGATCAGCCCCAGCATTTT	CASSPEAGGDQPQHF
TRBV18	TRBJ2-7	TRBD2	few	TGTGCCAGCTCACCACTCAAGCGGGAGGCTTCCTACGAGCAGTACTTC	CASSPLKREASYEQYF
TRBV5-1	TRBJ2-3	TRBD2	few	TGCGCCAGCAGCTTGTTTAGCGGGAGTACAGATACGCAGTATTTT	CASSLFSGSTDTQYF
TRBV12-3/TRBV12-4	TRBJ2-5	NA	few	TGTGCTTCGAAGGAAGTAGGCGCAGAGACCCAGTACTTC	CASKEVGAETQYF
TRBV20-1	TRBJ2-6	TRBD1	NA	TGCAGTGCTAGAGTAAATCTGGACAGGGCTGGGGCCAACGTCCTGACTTTC	CSARVNLDRAGANVLTF
TRBV9	TRBJ2-1	NA	few	TGTGCCAGCAGCGTAGGTGGGAGCCAGGTCAATGAGCAGTTCTTC	CASSVGGSQVNEQFF
TRBV11-2	TRBJ2-2	NA	NA	TGTGCCAGCAGCCCCTTAGCACGCCCGGGGACCGGGGAGCTGTTTTTT	CASSPLARPGTGELFF
TRBV3-1	TRBJ2-7	NA	NA	TGTGCCAGCAGCCAAGATCTTGGCGAGCAGTACTTC	CASSQDLGEQYF
TRBV20-1	TRBJ2-1	NA	NA	TGCAGTGCTTTGACTAGTGTGGGCAATGAGCAGTTCTTC	CSALTSVGNEQFF
TRBV24-1	TRBJ2-1	TRBD2	NA	TGTGCCACCAGTGATCGACTAGCGGGTTACAATGAGCAGTTCTTC	CATSDRLAGYNEQFF
TRBV25-1	TRBJ1-1	TRBD1	NA	TGTGCCAGCAGTGGTCCAGGGGGCGTCTCCGAAGCTTTCTTT	CASSGPGGVSEAFF
TRBV7-9	TRBJ2-1	NA	few	TGTGCCAGCAACCCCCCGGCTAGGGAATATGAGCAGTTCTTC	CASNPPAREYEQFF
TRBV20-1	TRBJ1-5	NA	NA	TGCAGTGCTAGCCAGACCGGGTATAGCAATCAGCCCCAGCATTTT	CSASQTGYSNQPQHF
TRBV20-1	TRBJ2-2	NA	NA	TGCAGTGCTAGATTACGCGGCCCCGCGAACACCGGGGAGCTGTTTTTT	CSARLRGPANTGELFF
TRBV29-1	TRBJ1-2	NA	NA	TGCAGCGTTCTTGACGGCTACACCTTC	CSVLDGYTF
TRBV5-5	TRBJ1-2	NA	few	TGTGCCAGCAGCGACCCGAACAGAAAAAACTATGGCTACACCTTC	CASSDPNRKNYGYTF
TRBV20-1	TRBJ2-3	TRBD2	many	TGCAGTGCTAGAGATCTGGGTAGCGGGAGGGCCCTCGTGACAGATACGCAGTATTTT	CSARDLGSGRALVTDTQYF
TRBV12-5	TRBJ1-1	TRBD1	NA	TGTGCTAGTGGTTTGGACAGGGGCACTGAAGCTTTCTTT	CASGLDRGTEAFF
TRBV25-1	TRBJ2-6	NA	few	TGTGCCAGCAGTGAATTAACCCCCCAAACCTCTGGGGCCAACGTCCTGACTTTC	CASSELTPQTSGANVLTF
TRBV14	TRBJ2-1	NA	NA	TGTGCCAGCAGCCAAGCTCGGGAGCAGTTCTTC	CASSQAREQFF
TRBV20-1	TRBJ2-3	NA	NA	TGCAGTGCTAGAGATCAGAGTTTTACAGATACGCAGTATTTT	CSARDQSFTDTQYF
TRBV3-1	TRBJ1-4	NA	few	TGTGCCAGCAGCCGTGGTCGGGGTTCTGGGACTAATGAAAAACTGTTTTTT	CASSRGRGSGTNEKLFF
TRBV20-1	TRBJ2-7	NA	NA	TGCAGTGCTAGAGATTGGAGAGGTCTTCTGAACTACGAGCAGTACTTC	CSARDWRGLLNYEQYF
TRBV27	TRBJ1-1	NA	NA	TGTGCCAGCAAAAAGGGACCTTACACTGAAGCTTTCTTT	CASKKGPYTEAFF
TRBV20-1	TRBJ1-5	NA	NA	TGCAGTGCTAAGTGGTCGCAGACGGAGCCCCAGCATTTT	CSAKWSQTEPQHF
TRBV25-1	TRBJ1-1	NA	many	TGTGCCAGCATACGCAACACTGAAGCTTTCTTT	CASIRNTEAFF
TRBV30	TRBJ2-1	NA	NA	TGTGCCTGGAGTCGGGGTTCCCCCTACAATGAGCAGTTCTTC	CAWSRGSPYNEQFF
TRBV5-1	TRBJ2-1	NA	few	TGCGCCAGCAGCGGGGGCTCCGGGGGTAATGAGCAGTTCTTC	CASSGGSGGNEQFF
TRBV6-6	TRBJ2-1	NA	NA	TGTGCCAGCAGAGGGCCCTCCTACAATGAGCAGTTCTTC	CASRGPSYNEQFF
TRBV2	TRBJ1-6	TRBD1	few	TGTGCCAGCAGTGGGGCACCGGGACAGGGGCGTTCACCCCTCCACTTT	CASSGAPGQGRSPLHF
TRBV10-2	TRBJ2-1	NA	few	TGCGCCAGCAGAGAATGGACGGGCTCCTACAATGAGCAGTTCTTC	CASREWTGSYNEQFF
TRBV2	TRBJ2-5	TRBD2	few	TGTGCCAGCGGAGGACTAGCCCGTGAGACCCAGTACTTC	CASGGLARETQYF
TRBV24-1	TRBJ2-3	NA	many	TGTGCCACCGCCACAGGACAGTTTGTAGATACGCAGTATTTT	CATATGQFVDTQYF
TRBV2	TRBJ2-2	NA	few	TGTGCCAGCAGTGAATCGGACTTGGCCGGGGAGCTGTTTTTT	CASSESDLAGELFF
TRBV6-1	TRBJ2-1	TRBD1	few	TGTGCCAGCACCCCAGGGGGACAGCACAATGAGCAGTTCTTC	CASTPGGQHNEQFF
TRBV7-8	TRBJ2-1	NA	many	TGTGCCAGCAGCTTAGTGCGGGGTAGCAATGAGCAGTTCTTC	CASSLVRGSNEQFF
TRBV5-1	TRBJ2-1	NA	NA	TGCGCCAGCAGCTTGGAGGGCACCAATGAGCAGTTCTTC	CASSLEGTNEQFF
TRBV9	TRBJ1-4	NA	few	TGTGCCAGCAGCCCCCTCGGGGGCCAAGATGAAAAACTGTTTTTT	CASSPLGGQDEKLFF
TRBV15	TRBJ1-1	NA	few	TGTGCCACCAGCGGAAAAGGACGGGAGGTCATGAACACTGAAGCTTTCTTT	CATSGKGREVMNTEAFF
TRBV5-1	TRBJ1-1	NA	many	TGCGCCAGCAGCTTTGGCGGTGAAGCTTTCTTT	CASSFGGEAFF
TRBV12-3/TRBV12-4	TRBJ1-2	TRBD1	NA	TGTGCCAGCAGTTTAGACTACAGGGGGCAGGGCTATGGCTACACCTTC	CASSLDYRGQGYGYTF
TRBV29-1	TRBJ2-6	TRBD1	many	TGCAGCGTTACCGGGACAGGGGAGACCTCTGGGGCCAACGTCCTGACTTTC	CSVTGTGETSGANVLTF
TRBV12-3/TRBV12-4	TRBJ1-6	NA	NA	TGTGCCAGCAGTTCTCGTACAGGGAATTCACCCCTCCACTTT	CASSSRTGNSPLHF